One sample yielded the 3 T cell receptor beta chains listed below, sequenced in a study of blood T cells in healthy people across ages. Through a sample-barcoded 5' primer and a J-beta primer mix, a second PCR was run for roughly 6 to 12 cycles. Each CDR3 protein gets one entry after TCRdb re-called the 5' RACE reads with MiXCR. The table includes approximately 1.5 million distinct CDR3 sequences, approximately 39% detected once. Sequences were obtained from blood. Receptors were obtained from a woman under 30 in good health.

This clonotype has a single count. This chain links TRBV12-3 or TRBV12-4 with TRBJ2-7; D not certain. Trimming removed 3 bases at V and 2 bases at J, with 14 bases between. CDR3 length equals 15 residues. The CDR3 sequence: CASSFGETGAYEQYF. The CDR3 DNA sequence: TGTGCCAGCAGTTTCGGAGAGACTGGGGCCTACGAGCAGTACTTC.

The chain couples TRBV24-1 to TRBJ2-5, with 8 bases fitting TRBD2. The CDR3 runs to 14 residues. Germline V gives CDR1 KGHDR, CDR2 SFDVKD. Unmatched junction bases numbered 12, after V lost 5 bases and J lost 11 bases. The CDR3 loop is CATSGAGAYNEQYF. CDR3 bases: TGTGCCACCAGTGGAGCGGGAGCCTACAATGAGCAGTACTTC.

Of note for this clonotype: A much larger clone sits a single nucleotide away, making a read error possible. The V gene is TRBV6-2 or TRBV6-3, the J gene TRBJ2-1, with 10 bases lining up with TRBD2. The CDR3 loop spans 15 amino acids. After removal of 2 bases from V and 7 bases from J, the junction contained 5 bases not matched to a gene. Germline loops: CDR1 MNHEY, CDR2 SVGEGT. The CDR3 bases are TGTGCCAGCAGTTACCTAGCGGGAGAAAGGAATGAGCAGTTCTTC. It yields the protein CASSYLAGERNEQFF.